These 14 T cell receptor beta chains came from one sample sequenced in a study of human T cells and chemical hapten exposure (dated by TCRdb to the early 2020s). Receptors were amplified or captured by RACE. The sequencing machine was a NextSeq 500. In-frame beta chains were kept once TCRdb had trimmed the public reads at Q25 with fastp and called clones with MiXCR. Rows matching on CDR3 protein sequence are summarized as one entry with the most common DNA and genes. The sample table contains around 62,000 distinct CDR3 sequences; only one count was recorded for 5.5% to 7.5% of them. The ten largest clones take up 1.5% to 2% of the sample. The time point tag for this specimen amounts to: pre-sensitization, week 0. In light of the paper, this sample's treatment or condition label describes: therapeutic diphenylcyclopropenone sensitization with weekly scalp DPC. Sequencing used whole blood, obtained in connection with sensitization to the hapten diphenylcyclopropenone (DPC). These receptors were collected from a woman under 40 with alopecia areata. Some clones in this sample may be carry-over from other donors' samples.

This clonotype was seen many times. The chain links TRBV7-8 to TRBJ1-4; D ambiguous. V was cut by 6 bases and J by 8 bases, with 16 bases left in between. The CDR3 consists of 14 residues. Germline V gives CDR1 SGHVS, CDR2 FQNEAQ. CDR3 in DNA: TGTGCCAGCAGAGATGGGGTGGTAGGAGAAAAACTGTTTTTT. Translated: CASRDGVVGEKLFF.

Ten or more counts support this clonotype. This chain joins TRBV12-5 and TRBJ1-1; D may be TRBD1 (5 bases). The CDR3 consists of 16 residues. Trimming left V 0 bases short and J 0 bases short, with 11 bases between. Looked up from germline, CDR1 is LGHNT and CDR2 is FRNRAP. This CDR3 is CASGLVLDTLNTEAFF. For the CDR3, the DNA is TGTGCTAGTGGTTTGGTACTGGACACATTGAACACTGAAGCTTTCTTT.

This clonotype was recorded at least ten times. This chain links TRBV19 with TRBJ1-1; D call uncertain. With 3 bases removed from V and 1 base from J, the gap between germline ends came to 9 bases. CDR3 length equals 14 residues. Germline values: CDR1 LNHDA, CDR2 SQIVND (reference sequence). CDR3 nucleotide sequence: TGTGCCAGTAGTATTGTTCCGGGGAACACTGAAGCTTTCTTT. Protein sequence: CASSIVPGNTEAFF.

At least ten counts were recorded for this clonotype. The chain joins TRBV11-3 to TRBJ2-1; the D gene is possibly TRBD2 (5 bases). Trimming shortened V by 4 bases and J by 3 bases, and 10 bases separated the two germline ends. The CDR3 is 14 amino acids. Germline V CDR1 and CDR2: SGHNT, YENEEA. The CDR3 is CASSSSRDYNEQFF. The CDR3 DNA reads TGTGCCAGCAGCTCATCCCGGGACTACAATGAGCAGTTCTTC. The complete variable domain, with remaining parts taken from reference TRBV11-3 and TRBJ2-1, reads EAGVVQSPRYKIIEKKQPVAFWCNPISGHNTLYWYLQNLGQGPELLIRYENEEAVDDSQLPKDRFSAERLKGVDSTLKIQPAELGDSAVYLCASSSSRDYNEQFFGPGTRLTVL.

This clonotype was detected ten times or more. V gene TRBV20-1 combines with J gene TRBJ1-2; a weak D match, TRBD1 (6 bases). CDR3 size: 15 residues. Germline V gene data show CDR1 as DFQATT and CDR2 as SNEGSKA (reference sequence). V was cut by 5 bases and J by 3 bases, with 19 bases left in between. The CDR3 protein is CSAARLGRGDYGYTF. The DNA for the CDR3 is TGCAGTGCTGCCCGATTAGGGAGGGGGGACTATGGCTACACCTTC.

This clonotype came up once. Just one base apart from a much larger clone, this may be a read error. This chain links TRBV12-3 or TRBV12-4 with TRBJ2-1, with D unresolved. The CDR3 consists of 17 residues. The CDR3 nucleotides are TGTGCCAACAGTTTTGCAGATCCGTTTAGCTCCTACAATGAGCAGTTCTTC. It encodes CANSFADPFSSYNEQFF.

This clonotype was recorded at least ten times. Here the CDR3 DNA reads TGCAGTGCAAGACAGTACACAGATACGCAGTATTTT. The encoded protein is CSARQYTDTQYF. V usage is TRBV20-1 and J usage is TRBJ2-3; perhaps TRBD1 as D (5 bases). The ends were cut back, 6 bases at V and 2 bases at J, with 9 bases in the middle. The V gene's germline CDR1 is DFQATT and CDR2 SNEGSKA (reference sequence). The CDR3 extends over 12 amino acids.

This clonotype appeared a few times. The rearrangement joins TRBV12-3 or TRBV12-4 to TRBJ2-1; D gene uncertain. V was cut by 1 base and J by 15 bases, with 22 bases left in between. There are 15 residues in the CDR3. This CDR3 reads CASSLVFNSGFVGFF. DNA for the CDR3: TGTGCCAGCAGTTTAGTCTTTAATAGTGGTTTTGTAGGGTTCTTC.

This clonotype was seen repeatedly, ten times or more. The V gene is TRBV5-4, the J gene TRBJ1-3, with D tentatively TRBD1 (6 bases). Germline V gene data show CDR1 as SGHNT and CDR2 as YYREEE (reference sequence). The CDR3 covers 16 residues. Trimming left V 3 bases short and J 4 bases short, with 17 bases between. CDR3 DNA: TGTGCCAGCAGCTCCCAAATTGGGGGCTCGGGAAACACCATATATTTT. Encoded protein: CASSSQIGGSGNTIYF.

This clonotype came up a few times. The CDR3 bases are TGTGCCAGCAGTTCGGCACTGACTAGCCGGGTGGAGGGTGAGACCCAGTACTTC. Translating gives CASSSALTSRVEGETQYF. The chain recombines TRBV12-3 or TRBV12-4 with TRBJ2-5; 7 positions agree with TRBD2. V was pared by 4 bases and J by 5 bases, with 19 bases of the junction left unmatched. The CDR3 has 18 residues.

The CDR3 DNA reads TGTGCCAGCAGGGAACAGGGACGGAGTGAAAAACTGTTTTTT. Translation gives CASREQGRSEKLFF. This chain connects TRBV6-6 to TRBJ1-4; a possible D gene is TRBD1 (6 bases). Germline lookup yields CDR1 MNHNY and CDR2 SVGAGI (reference sequence). This CDR3 contains 14 residues. The V end was cut by 6 bases, the J end by 7 bases, with 15 bases between.

This clonotype came up many times. This chain connects TRBV18 to TRBJ1-6, with D tentatively TRBD1 (5 bases). CDR1 is KGHSH, CDR2 LQKENI, per germline. This CDR3 has 15 amino acids. Trimming removed 3 bases from V and 11 bases from J, with 17 bases in between. DNA of the CDR3: TGTGCCAGCTCACCGACCTACGACAGCTCAACACCCCTCCACTTT. Protein: CASSPTYDSSTPLHF.

The rearrangement uses TRBV10-3 and TRBJ1-1, with TRBD1 identical over 7 bases. Germline assignment: CDR1 ENHRY and CDR2 SYGVKD. Trimming cost V 4 bases and J 1 base; bases outside gene matches: 3. The CDR3 runs 14 residues. The CDR3 is CAISGSGGNTEAFF. The CDR3 DNA sequence: TGTGCCATCAGTGGGTCAGGGGGGAACACTGAAGCTTTCTTT.

This clonotype was found many times. This chain connects TRBV12-3 or TRBV12-4 to TRBJ1-1, with D possibly being TRBD1 (6 bases). Trimming removed 6 bases from V and 1 base from J, with 9 bases in between. The CDR3 length is 13 residues. Here the CDR3 reads CASSLTGNTEAFF. The CDR3 DNA reads as TGTGCCAGCAGCCTGACAGGGAACACTGAAGCTTTCTTT.